The 14 T cell receptor beta chains in this list originate from one sample, sequenced in a study of identical twins. TCRdb fed the 5' RACE reads into MiXCR, producing one record per CDR3 protein. Of 240,000 or so distinct CDR3 sequences in the sample, roughly 13% are singletons; the top ten hold around 4%. The data also belong to a second study, concerning yellow fever vaccine responses in identical twins.

Sequenced sample: memory (CD45RO+) T cells sorted from blood. These TCRs come from a woman younger than 30 in good health.

This clonotype appeared a few times. The chain has TRBV20-1 and TRBJ1-2; no firm D call. Germline V lookup: CDR1 DFQATT, CDR2 SNEGSKA (reference sequence). This CDR3 contains 14 residues. Between the trimmed V and J ends, which lost 1 base and 3 bases, there was a span of 12 bases. CDR3 in amino acids: CSARVGAPYYGYTF. In nucleotides, the CDR3 is TGCAGTGCTAGAGTAGGAGCCCCCTACTATGGCTACACCTTC.

The sample holds a few counts of this clonotype. The chain carries TRBV14 and TRBJ1-1, with no clear D. The CDR3 has 13 residues. Germline-derived CDR1 and CDR2 are SGHDN and FVKESK. Trimming pared 4 bases from V and 10 bases from J, leaving 16 bases between. The CDR3 DNA follows: TGTGCCAGCAGCCTCCGGCCCTCCCAGCCAGCTTTCTTT. Its protein product is CASSLRPSQPAFF.

Ten or more counts support this clonotype. V gene TRBV6-5 combines with J gene TRBJ2-6; the D call may be TRBD1 or TRBD2 (6 bases each). V lost 2 bases and J 0 bases, leaving 14 bases between the germline ends. The germline CDR1 and CDR2 sequences are MNHEY and SVGAGI. The CDR3 consists of 18 residues. The CDR3 region has the DNA TGTGCCAGCAGTTACGGGGGAGAGGGGGGCTCTGGGGCCAACGTCCTGACTTTC. This sequence encodes CASSYGGEGGSGANVLTF.

The CDR3 protein is CSATTKAKDFSYNEQFF. The CDR3 nucleotides are TGCAGTGCTACGACTAAGGCTAAGGACTTCTCCTACAATGAGCAGTTCTTC. J is TRBJ2-1 and V is TRBV20-1; weak D call: TRBD2 (5 bases). The germline V gene encodes CDR1 DFQATT and CDR2 SNEGSKA (reference sequence). The CDR3 has 17 residues. Trimming removed 4 bases at V and 0 bases at J, with 19 bases between.

This clonotype was observed a few times. The chain is built from TRBV2 and TRBJ2-5; D remains ambiguous. This CDR3 contains 13 residues. CDR1 and CDR2 (germline): SNHLY, FYNNEI. The V gene lost 7 bases and the J gene lost 5 bases, with 14 bases spanning the gap. CDR3 nucleotide sequence: TGTGCCAGCACTAGGACCCGTTCGGAGACCCAGTACTTC. Translation gives CASTRTRSETQYF.

This clonotype occurred a few times. V gene TRBV28 combines with J gene TRBJ2-7, with 9 bases lining up with TRBD1. The CDR3 length is 16 residues. The germline CDR1 and CDR2 sequences are MDHEN and SYDVKM. The V segment lost 6 bases and the J segment 2 bases; nucleotides outside the gene matches: 11. CDR3: CASSLIQGARTYEQYF. The DNA for the CDR3 is TGTGCCAGCAGCCTAATACAGGGGGCTAGAACCTACGAGCAGTACTTC.

This clonotype was counted many times. The V gene is TRBV3-1, the J gene TRBJ2-3; D is uncertain. CDR3 size: 14 residues. The V end lost 1 base, the J end lost 2 bases, and 7 bases lay between the germline ends. Germline V gives CDR1 LGHDT, CDR2 YNNKEL (reference sequence). The CDR3 loop is CASSQVLPTDTQYF. CDR3 coding DNA: TGTGCCAGCAGCCAAGTCCTACCCACAGATACGCAGTATTTT.

This clonotype was recorded many times. The gene calls are TRBV29-1 and TRBJ2-3, with D possibly matching TRBD1 (6 bases). V gave up 7 bases and J gave up 9 bases, with 20 bases separating them. The germline V gene encodes CDR1 SQVTM and CDR2 ANQGSEA. This CDR3 has 13 amino acids. The CDR3 DNA reads as TGCAGCGCCTTTTCGGGTGGGGGCGAGACGCAGTATTTT. Its protein is CSAFSGGGETQYF.

This clonotype was detected only a few times. V is TRBV5-6 and J is TRBJ2-1; D gene uncertain. CDR1 and CDR2 (germline): SGHDT, YYEEEE. This CDR3 is 17 amino acids long. V was trimmed by 0 bases and J by 0 bases, leaving 13 bases between them. The CDR3 protein is CASSLAGRLSSYNEQFF. The CDR3 DNA is TGTGCCAGCAGCTTGGCCGGGCGGCTATCCTCCTACAATGAGCAGTTCTTC.

V and J are TRBV7-2 and TRBJ2-3, with D possibly being TRBD1 or TRBD2 (5 bases each). Trimming cost V 2 bases and J 6 bases, with 12 bases left between them. Germline V CDR1 and CDR2: SGHTA, FQGNSA. The CDR3 covers 14 residues. The CDR3 spells CASSLMGEGDTQYF. The CDR3 bases are TGTGCCAGCAGCTTAATGGGGGAAGGGGATACGCAGTATTTT.

This clonotype was found a few times. The chain links TRBV27 to TRBJ2-1, with D maybe TRBD1 (5 bases). From germline, CDR1 is MNHEY and CDR2 SMNVEV (reference sequence). This CDR3 spans 14 amino acids. Deletions cut 8 bases from V and 7 bases from J, with 18 bases between. The DNA for the CDR3 is TGTGCCAGCCACGGCTTAGACAGACTGAATGAGCAGTTCTTC. Protein product: CASHGLDRLNEQFF.

This clonotype has just a few counts. V usage is TRBV29-1 and J usage is TRBJ1-4; TRBD1 matches 10 bases. Trimming removed 7 bases from V and 1 base from J; junction bases left unmatched: 12. The V gene's germline CDR1 is SQVTM and CDR2 ANQGSEA. The length of the CDR3 is 17 residues. Here the CDR3 DNA reads TGCAGCGCTGCCGGGACAGGGGCGATTTTAACTAATGAAAAACTGTTTTTT. The encoded protein is CSAAGTGAILTNEKLFF.

About this clonotype: With a much larger clone just one base away, this may be a read error. This chain uses TRBV7-3 with TRBJ2-2; D is uncertain. In germline, CDR1 is SGHTA, CDR2 FQGTGA. Trimming cost V 5 bases and J 6 bases, with 16 bases left between them. The CDR3 consists of 15 residues. In DNA, the CDR3 is TGTGCCAGCAGCGTTATGGGCCGTCAGTCCGGGGAGCTGTTTTTT. Its protein product is CASSVMGRQSGELFF.

This clonotype was found a few times. This chain links TRBV20-1 with TRBJ2-3; 8 positions agree with TRBD2. J was trimmed by 5 bases and V by 1 base; bases with no gene match: 8. CDR1 DFQATT and CDR2 SNEGSKA come from the germline V gene (reference sequence). The CDR3 sequence is 15 residues long. CDR3 residues: CSARVITGGEDTQYF. The CDR3 coding sequence is TGCAGTGCTAGAGTGATAACGGGGGGGGAAGATACGCAGTATTTT.